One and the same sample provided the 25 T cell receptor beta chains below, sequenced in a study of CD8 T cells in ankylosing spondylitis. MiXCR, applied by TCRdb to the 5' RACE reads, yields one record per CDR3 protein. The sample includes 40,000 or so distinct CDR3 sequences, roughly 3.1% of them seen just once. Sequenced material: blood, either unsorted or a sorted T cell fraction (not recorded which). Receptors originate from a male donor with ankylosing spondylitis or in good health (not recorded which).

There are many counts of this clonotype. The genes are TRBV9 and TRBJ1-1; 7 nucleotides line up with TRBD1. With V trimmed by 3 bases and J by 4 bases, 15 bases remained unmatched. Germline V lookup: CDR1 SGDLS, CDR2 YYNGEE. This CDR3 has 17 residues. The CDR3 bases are TGTGCCAGCAGCGCCCGGCAAGGGGGCCCCCGCAGCACTGAAGCTTTCTTT. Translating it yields CASSARQGGPRSTEAFF.

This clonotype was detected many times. CDR3: CASSEGTSGIYNEQFF. The CDR3 DNA is TGTGCCAGCAGCGAGGGGACTAGTGGGATATACAATGAGCAGTTCTTC. The V call is TRBV9, the J call TRBJ2-1; 8 bases line up with TRBD2. CDR3 length equals 16 residues. Germline lookup yields CDR1 SGDLS and CDR2 YYNGEE. V dropped 3 bases and J dropped 4; count of bases not matched to a gene: 9.

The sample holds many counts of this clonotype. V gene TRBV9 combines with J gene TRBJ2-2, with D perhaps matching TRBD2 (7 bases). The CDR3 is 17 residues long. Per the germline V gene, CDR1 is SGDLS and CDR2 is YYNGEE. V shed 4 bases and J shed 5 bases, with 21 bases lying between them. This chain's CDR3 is CASSRAGEGKHTGELFF. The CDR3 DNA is TGTGCCAGCAGCAGAGCAGGGGAGGGCAAACATACCGGGGAGCTGTTTTTT.

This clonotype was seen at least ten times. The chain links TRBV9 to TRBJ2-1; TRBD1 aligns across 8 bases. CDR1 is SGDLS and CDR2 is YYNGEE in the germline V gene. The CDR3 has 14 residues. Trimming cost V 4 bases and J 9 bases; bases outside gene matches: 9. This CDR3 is CASSPRTGSGEQFF. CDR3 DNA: TGTGCCAGCAGCCCCCGGACAGGGTCGGGTGAGCAGTTCTTC.

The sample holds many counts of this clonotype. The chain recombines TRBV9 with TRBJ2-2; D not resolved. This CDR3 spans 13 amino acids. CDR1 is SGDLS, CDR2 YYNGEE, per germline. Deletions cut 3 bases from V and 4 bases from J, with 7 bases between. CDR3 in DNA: TGTGCCAGCAGCGCCCAGCCCACCGGGGAGCTGTTTTTT. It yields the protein CASSAQPTGELFF.

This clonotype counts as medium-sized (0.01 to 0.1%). CDR3 nucleotide sequence: TGTGCCAGCAGCCGCTCCGGGACTAGGCCAGATACGCAGTATTTT. Translating it yields CASSRSGTRPDTQYF. The V call is TRBV9, the J call TRBJ2-3, with TRBD2 matching over 8 bases. CDR3 length equals 15 residues. V shed 4 bases and J 4 bases; nucleotides not matched to a gene: 8. Germline V gives CDR1 SGDLS, CDR2 YYNGEE.

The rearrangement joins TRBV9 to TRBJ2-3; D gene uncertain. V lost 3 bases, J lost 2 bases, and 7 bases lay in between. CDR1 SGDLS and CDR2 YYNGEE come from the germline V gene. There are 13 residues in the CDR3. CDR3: CASSATPTDTQYF. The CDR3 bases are TGTGCCAGCAGCGCGACCCCCACAGATACGCAGTATTTT.

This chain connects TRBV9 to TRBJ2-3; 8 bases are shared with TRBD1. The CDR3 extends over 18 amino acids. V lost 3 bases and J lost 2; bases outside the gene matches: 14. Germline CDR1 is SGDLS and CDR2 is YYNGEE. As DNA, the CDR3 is TGTGCCAGCAGCGCCTTTGCCTCCGGGACAGGCGCCACAGATACGCAGTATTTT. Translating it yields CASSAFASGTGATDTQYF.

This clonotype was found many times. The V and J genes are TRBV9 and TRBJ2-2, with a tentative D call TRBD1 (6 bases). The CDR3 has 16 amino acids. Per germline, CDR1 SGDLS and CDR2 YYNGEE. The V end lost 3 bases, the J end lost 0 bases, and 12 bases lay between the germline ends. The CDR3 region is CASSAGALSNTGELFF. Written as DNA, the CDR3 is TGTGCCAGCAGCGCAGGGGCCCTATCGAACACCGGGGAGCTGTTTTTT.

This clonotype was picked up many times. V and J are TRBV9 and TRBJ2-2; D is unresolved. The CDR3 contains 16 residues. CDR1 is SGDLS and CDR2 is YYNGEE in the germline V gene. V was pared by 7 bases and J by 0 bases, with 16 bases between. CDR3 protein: CASSPWALANTGELFF. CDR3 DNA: TGTGCCAGCTCCCCTTGGGCCCTTGCGAACACCGGGGAGCTGTTTTTT.

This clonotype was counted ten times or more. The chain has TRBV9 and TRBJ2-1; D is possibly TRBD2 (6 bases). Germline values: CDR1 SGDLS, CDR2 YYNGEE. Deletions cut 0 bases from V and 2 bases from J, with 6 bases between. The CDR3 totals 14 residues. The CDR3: CASSVGLAYNEQFF. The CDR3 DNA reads TGTGCCAGCAGCGTAGGACTAGCCTACAATGAGCAGTTCTTC.

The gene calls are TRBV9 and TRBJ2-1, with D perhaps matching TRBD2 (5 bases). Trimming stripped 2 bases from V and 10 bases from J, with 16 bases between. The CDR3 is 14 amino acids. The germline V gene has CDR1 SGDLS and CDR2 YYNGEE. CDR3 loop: CASSVIWGEGEQFF. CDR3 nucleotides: TGTGCCAGCAGCGTTATATGGGGAGAGGGAGAGCAGTTCTTC.

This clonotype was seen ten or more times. CDR3 protein: CASSKVASVTDTQYF. The CDR3 coding sequence is TGTGCCAGCAGCAAGGTGGCATCGGTGACAGATACGCAGTATTTT. The rearrangement uses TRBV9 and TRBJ2-3; D remains ambiguous. The CDR3 is 15 residues long. CDR1 is SGDLS, CDR2 YYNGEE, per germline. The V end lost 4 bases, the J end lost 3 bases, and 15 bases lay between the germline ends. Together with reference TRBV9 and TRBJ2-3, the CDR3 gives the full variable domain: DSGVTQTPKHLITATGQRVTLRCSPRSGDLSVYWYQQSLDQGLQFLIQYYNGEERAKGNILERFSAQQFPDLHSELNLSSLELGDSALYFCASSKVASVTDTQYFGPGTRLTVL.

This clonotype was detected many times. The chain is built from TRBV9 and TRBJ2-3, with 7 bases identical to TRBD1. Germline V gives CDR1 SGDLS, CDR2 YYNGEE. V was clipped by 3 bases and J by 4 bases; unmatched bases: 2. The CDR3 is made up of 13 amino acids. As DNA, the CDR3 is TGTGCCAGCAGCGCTCAGGGGGCAGATACGCAGTATTTT. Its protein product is CASSAQGADTQYF. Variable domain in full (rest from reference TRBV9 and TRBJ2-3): DSGVTQTPKHLITATGQRVTLRCSPRSGDLSVYWYQQSLDQGLQFLIQYYNGEERAKGNILERFSAQQFPDLHSELNLSSLELGDSALYFCASSAQGADTQYFGPGTRLTVL.

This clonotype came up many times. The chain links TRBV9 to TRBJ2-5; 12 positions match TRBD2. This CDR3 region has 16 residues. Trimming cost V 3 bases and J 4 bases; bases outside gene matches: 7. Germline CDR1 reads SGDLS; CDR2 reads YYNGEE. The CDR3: CASSAARTSGIETQYF. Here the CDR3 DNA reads TGTGCCAGCAGCGCCGCCCGGACTAGCGGGATAGAGACCCAGTACTTC.

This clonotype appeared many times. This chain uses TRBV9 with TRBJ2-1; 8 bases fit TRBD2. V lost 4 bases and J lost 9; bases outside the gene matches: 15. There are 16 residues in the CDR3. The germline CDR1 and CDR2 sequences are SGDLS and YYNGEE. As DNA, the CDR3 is TGTGCCAGCAGCTTGACAGAGCGGGGGCGAGGGGGTGAGCAGTTCTTC. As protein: CASSLTERGRGGEQFF.

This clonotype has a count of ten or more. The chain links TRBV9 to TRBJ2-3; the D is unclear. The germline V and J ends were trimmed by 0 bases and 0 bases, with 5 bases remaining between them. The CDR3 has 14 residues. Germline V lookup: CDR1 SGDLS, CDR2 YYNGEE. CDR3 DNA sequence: TGTGCCAGCAGCGTAGTTGGTAGCACAGATACGCAGTATTTT. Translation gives CASSVVGSTDTQYF.

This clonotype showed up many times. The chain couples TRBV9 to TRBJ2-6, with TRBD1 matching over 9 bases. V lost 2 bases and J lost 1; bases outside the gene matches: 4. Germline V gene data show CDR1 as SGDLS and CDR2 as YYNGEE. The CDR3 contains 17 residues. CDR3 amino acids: CASSVGQGLSGANVLTF. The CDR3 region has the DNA TGTGCCAGCAGCGTGGGACAGGGACTTTCTGGGGCCAACGTCCTGACTTTC.

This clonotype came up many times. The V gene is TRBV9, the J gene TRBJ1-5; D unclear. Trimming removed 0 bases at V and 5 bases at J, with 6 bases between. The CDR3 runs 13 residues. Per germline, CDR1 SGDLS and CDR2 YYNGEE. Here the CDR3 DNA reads TGTGCCAGCAGCGTAGGGTTCGATCAGCCCCAGCATTTT. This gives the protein CASSVGFDQPQHF.

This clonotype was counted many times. The CDR3 is CASSGRYNEQFF. DNA for the CDR3: TGTGCCAGCAGCGGTAGATACAATGAGCAGTTCTTC. The chain combines TRBV9 with TRBJ2-1; D remains unclear. Germline V lookup: CDR1 SGDLS, CDR2 YYNGEE. CDR3 length: 12 residues. The germline V and J ends were trimmed by 3 bases and 4 bases, with 5 bases remaining between them. Full variable domain (missing parts from reference TRBV9 and TRBJ2-1): DSGVTQTPKHLITATGQRVTLRCSPRSGDLSVYWYQQSLDQGLQFLIQYYNGEERAKGNILERFSAQQFPDLHSELNLSSLELGDSALYFCASSGRYNEQFFGPGTRLTVL.

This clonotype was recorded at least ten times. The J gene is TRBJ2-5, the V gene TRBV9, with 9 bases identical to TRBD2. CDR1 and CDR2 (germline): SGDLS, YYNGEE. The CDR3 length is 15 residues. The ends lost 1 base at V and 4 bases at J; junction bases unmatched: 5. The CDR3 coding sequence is TGTGCCAGCAGCGTACTCCCTAGCGGGGCAGAGACCCAGTACTTC. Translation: CASSVLPSGAETQYF.

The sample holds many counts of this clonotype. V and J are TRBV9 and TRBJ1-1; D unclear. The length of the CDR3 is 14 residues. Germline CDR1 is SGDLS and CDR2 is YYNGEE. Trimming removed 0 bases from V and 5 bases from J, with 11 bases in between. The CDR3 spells CASSVEPLGTEAFF. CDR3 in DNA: TGTGCCAGCAGCGTAGAACCCCTGGGGACTGAAGCTTTCTTT.

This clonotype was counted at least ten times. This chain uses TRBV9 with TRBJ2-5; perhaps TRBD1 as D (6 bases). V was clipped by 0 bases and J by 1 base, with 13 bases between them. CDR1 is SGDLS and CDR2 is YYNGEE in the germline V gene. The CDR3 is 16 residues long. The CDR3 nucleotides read TGTGCCAGCAGCGTAGGAACAGGGTGGCGCCAAGAGACCCAGTACTTC. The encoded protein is CASSVGTGWRQETQYF.

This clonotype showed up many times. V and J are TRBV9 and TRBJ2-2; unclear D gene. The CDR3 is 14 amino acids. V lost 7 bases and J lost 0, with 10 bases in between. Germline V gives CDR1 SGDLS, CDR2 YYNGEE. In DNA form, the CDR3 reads TGTGCCAGCGGTGAGGTCGCGAACACCGGGGAGCTGTTTTTT. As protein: CASGEVANTGELFF. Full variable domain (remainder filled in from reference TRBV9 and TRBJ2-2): DSGVTQTPKHLITATGQRVTLRCSPRSGDLSVYWYQQSLDQGLQFLIQYYNGEERAKGNILERFSAQQFPDLHSELNLSSLELGDSALYFCASGEVANTGELFFGEGSRLTVL.

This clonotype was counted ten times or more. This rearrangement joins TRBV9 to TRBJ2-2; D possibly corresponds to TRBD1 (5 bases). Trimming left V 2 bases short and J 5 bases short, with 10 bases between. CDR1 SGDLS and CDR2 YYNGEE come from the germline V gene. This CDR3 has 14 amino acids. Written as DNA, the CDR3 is TGTGCCAGCAGCGTGGCAGGGATAACCGGGGAGCTGTTTTTT. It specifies CASSVAGITGELFF.